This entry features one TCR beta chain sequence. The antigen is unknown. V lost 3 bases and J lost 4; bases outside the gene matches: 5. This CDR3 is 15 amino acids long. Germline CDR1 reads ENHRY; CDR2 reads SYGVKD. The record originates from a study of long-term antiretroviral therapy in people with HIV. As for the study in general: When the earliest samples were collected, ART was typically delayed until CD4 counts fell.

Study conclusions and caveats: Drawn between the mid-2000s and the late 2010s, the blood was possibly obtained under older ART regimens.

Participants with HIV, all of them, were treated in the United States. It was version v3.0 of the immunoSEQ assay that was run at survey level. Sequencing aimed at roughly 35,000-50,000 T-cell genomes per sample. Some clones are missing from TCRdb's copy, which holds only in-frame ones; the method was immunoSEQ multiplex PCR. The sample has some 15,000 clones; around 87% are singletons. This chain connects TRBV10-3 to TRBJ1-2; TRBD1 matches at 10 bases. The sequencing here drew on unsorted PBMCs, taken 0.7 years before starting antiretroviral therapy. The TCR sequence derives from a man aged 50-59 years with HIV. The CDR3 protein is CAISDGGQGSYGYTF. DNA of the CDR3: TGTGCCATCAGTGATGGGGGACAGGGGAGCTATGGCTACACCTTC.